Sequencing of this T cell receptor (beta chain) was carried out in a study of blood T cells in healthy people across ages. Whole-study findings and limits: A greater number of naive CD4+ cells and higher diversity distinguished long-lived donors from aged donors.

This clonotype has more than one count but fewer than ten. Antigen: not known. V lost 8 bases, J lost 4 bases, and 11 bases lay in between. Per the germline V gene, CDR1 is SQVTM and CDR2 is ANQGSEA. The CDR3 loop spans 11 amino acids. Researchers isolated at least 6.5 million PBMCs per sample. With a J-beta primer mix and a sample-barcoded 5' primer, a second PCR ran roughly 6 to 12 cycles. Samples each returned at least 2.5 million CDR3-containing paired-end reads. One entry per CDR3 protein results from TCRdb running MiXCR on the 5' RACE reads. This sample has over 1,200,000 distinct CDR3 sequences, with approximately 63% found just once.

This rearrangement joins TRBV29-1 to TRBJ1-2; weak D call: TRBD1 (5 bases). The clonotype comes from a man between 18 and 29 years old in good health. Sequencing input: blood. The DNA for the CDR3 is TGCAGCCTCGACAGCGTCTATGGCTACACCTTC. Amino acids: CSLDSVYGYTF. Full variable domain (rest looked up from reference TRBV29-1 and TRBJ1-2): SAVISQKPSRDICQRGTSLTIQCQVDSQVTMMFWYRQQPGQSLTLIATANQGSEATYESGFVIDKFPISRPNLTFSTLTVSNMSPEDSSIYLCSLDSVYGYTFGSGTRLTVV.